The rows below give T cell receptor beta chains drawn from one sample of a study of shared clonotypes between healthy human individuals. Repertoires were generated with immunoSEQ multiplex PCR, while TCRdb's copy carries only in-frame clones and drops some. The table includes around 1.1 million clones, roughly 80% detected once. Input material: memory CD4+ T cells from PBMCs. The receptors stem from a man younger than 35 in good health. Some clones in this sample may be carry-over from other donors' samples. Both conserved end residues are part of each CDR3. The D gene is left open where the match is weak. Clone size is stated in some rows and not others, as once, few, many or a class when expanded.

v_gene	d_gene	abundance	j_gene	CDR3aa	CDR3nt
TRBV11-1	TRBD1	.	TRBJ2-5	CASSRDRTQETQYF	TGTGCCAGCAGCCGGGACAGGACGCAAGAGACCCAGTACTTC
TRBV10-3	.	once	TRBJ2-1	CAISRQGGDEQFF	TGTGCCATCAGTCGACAGGGAGGAGATGAGCAGTTCTTC
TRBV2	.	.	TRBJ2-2	CASSDRPDTGELFF	TGTGCCAGCAGTGACAGGCCAGACACCGGGGAGCTGTTTTTT
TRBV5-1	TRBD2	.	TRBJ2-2	CASSLTASGYTGELFF	TGCGCCAGCAGCTTGACGGCTAGCGGATACACCGGGGAGCTGTTTTTT
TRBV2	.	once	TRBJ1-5	CASSQRTINRPQHF	TGTGCCAGCAGTCAAAGGACGATTAATCGGCCCCAGCATTTT
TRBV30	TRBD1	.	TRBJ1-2	CAWTAGQGATGYTF	TGTGCCTGGACTGCGGGACAGGGGGCAACAGGCTACACCTTC
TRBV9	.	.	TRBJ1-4	CASSFREVPNEKLFF	TGTGCCAGCAGCTTCCGGGAGGTCCCTAATGAAAAACTGTTTTTT
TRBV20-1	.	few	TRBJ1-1	CSARGSTEAFF	TGCAGTGCTAGGGGGTCAACTGAAGCTTTCTTT
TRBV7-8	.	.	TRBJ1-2	CASSPERYYGYTF	TGTGCCAGCAGCCCCGAGAGGTACTATGGCTACACCTTC
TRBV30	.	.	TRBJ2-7	CAWSKLGISYEQYF	TGTGCCTGGTCGAAATTAGGGATCTCCTACGAGCAGTACTTC
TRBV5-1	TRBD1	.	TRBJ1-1	CASSAQGAGTEAFF	TGCGCCAGCAGCGCACAGGGGGCTGGCACTGAAGCTTTCTTT
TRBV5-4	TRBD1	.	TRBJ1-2	CASSLVGDRGHGYTF	TGTGCCAGCAGCTTGGTGGGGGACAGGGGGCATGGCTACACCTTC
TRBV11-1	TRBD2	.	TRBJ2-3	CASSLGTSGRIDTQYF	TGTGCCAGCAGCTTGGGGACTAGCGGGAGAATAGATACGCAGTATTTT
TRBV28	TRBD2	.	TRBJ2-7	CASSLLSASGGYEQYF	TGTGCCAGCAGTCTCCTCTCGGCTAGCGGGGGTTACGAGCAGTACTTC
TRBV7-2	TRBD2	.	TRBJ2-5	CASSSLGAGVPETQYF	TGTGCCAGCAGCTCCCTGGGAGCGGGAGTACCAGAGACCCAGTACTTC
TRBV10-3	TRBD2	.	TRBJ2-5	CATSGGGGAETQYF	TGTGCCACCTCCGGTGGGGGAGGGGCAGAGACCCAGTACTTC
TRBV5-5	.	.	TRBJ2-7	CASSLGGRIHEQYF	TGTGCCAGCAGCTTGGGGGGCAGGATCCACGAGCAGTACTTC
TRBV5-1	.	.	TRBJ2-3	CASSQVILAGTDTQYF	TGCGCCAGCAGCCAAGTCATCCTAGCTGGGACAGATACGCAGTATTTT
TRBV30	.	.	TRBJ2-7	CAWGRHLYEQYF	TGTGCCTGGGGTCGACACCTCTACGAGCAGTACTTC
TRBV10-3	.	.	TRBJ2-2	CAISDTQGRNTGELFF	TGTGCCATCAGTGACACCCAGGGTAGGAACACCGGGGAGCTGTTTTTT
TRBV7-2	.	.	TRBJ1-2	CASSQPHVGTYYGYTF	TGTGCCAGCAGCCAGCCCCATGTAGGGACATACTATGGCTACACCTTC
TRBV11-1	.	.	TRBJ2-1	CASSSQYGRGQFF	TGTGCCAGCAGCTCCCAATACGGTAGGGGCCAGTTCTTC
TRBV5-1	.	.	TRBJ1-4	CASSLDITATNEKLFF	TGCGCCAGCAGCTTGGACATTACTGCAACTAATGAAAAACTGTTTTTT
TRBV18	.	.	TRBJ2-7	CASSPIIARGYEQYF	TGTGCCAGCTCACCTATAATAGCAAGGGGATACGAGCAGTACTTC
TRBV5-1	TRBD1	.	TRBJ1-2	CASSFGTGGGGYTF	TGCGCCAGCAGCTTCGGGACAGGGGGCGGTGGCTACACCTTC
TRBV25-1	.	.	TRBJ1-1	CASSQTGRNTEAFF	TGTGCCAGCAGCCAGACAGGAAGGAACACTGAAGCTTTCTTT
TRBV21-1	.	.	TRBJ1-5	CASSKGDKANSNQPQHF	TGTGCCAGCAGCAAAGGGGATAAGGCAAATAGCAATCAGCCCCAGCATTTT
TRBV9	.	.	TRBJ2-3	CASSPITSTGTEQYF	TGTGCCAGCAGCCCCATCACTTCCACCGGGACTGAGCAGTATTTT
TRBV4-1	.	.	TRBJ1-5	CASSPQRGDTNQPQHF	TGCGCCAGCAGCCCCCAACGAGGGGATACTAATCAGCCCCAGCATTTT
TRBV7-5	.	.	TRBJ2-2	CARSVSLGGATGELFF	TGTGCCAGAAGCGTATCCCTGGGGGGAGCCACCGGGGAGCTGTTTTTT
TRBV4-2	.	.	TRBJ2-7	CASSQALATYEQYF	TGTGCCAGCAGCCAAGCCCTAGCAACCTACGAGCAGTACTTC
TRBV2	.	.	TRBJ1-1	CASSGVGGVTEAFF	TGTGCCAGCAGTGGGGTTGGCGGTGTCACTGAAGCTTTCTTT